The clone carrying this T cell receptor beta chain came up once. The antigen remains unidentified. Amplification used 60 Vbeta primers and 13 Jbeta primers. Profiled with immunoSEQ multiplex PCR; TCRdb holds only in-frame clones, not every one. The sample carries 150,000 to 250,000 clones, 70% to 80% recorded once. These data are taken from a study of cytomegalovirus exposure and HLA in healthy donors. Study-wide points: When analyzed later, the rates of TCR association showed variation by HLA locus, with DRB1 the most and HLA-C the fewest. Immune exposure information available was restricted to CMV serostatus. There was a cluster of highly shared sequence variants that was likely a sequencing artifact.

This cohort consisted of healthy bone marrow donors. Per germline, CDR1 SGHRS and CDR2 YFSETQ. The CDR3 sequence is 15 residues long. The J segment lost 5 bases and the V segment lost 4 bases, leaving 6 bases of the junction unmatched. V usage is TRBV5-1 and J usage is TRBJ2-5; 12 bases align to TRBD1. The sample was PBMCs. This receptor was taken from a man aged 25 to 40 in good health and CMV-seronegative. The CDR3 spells CASSAGTGGAETQYF. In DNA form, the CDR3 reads TGCGCCAGCAGCGCCGGGACAGGGGGCGCCGAGACCCAGTACTTC.